This entry concerns a single TCR beta chain. What it recognizes is unknown. This entry comes from a study of cytotoxic CD8 clonotypes in ibrutinib-treated CLL. Deep sequencing aimed at 1 in 200,000 to 1 in 1 million T cells' resolution. Profiling relied on immunoSEQ multiplex PCR, and the TCRdb table lists in-frame clones only, not all of them. Of some 150,000 clones listed, 70% to 80% are singletons. CDR3 length equals 14 residues. Germline values: CDR1 SGHTA, CDR2 FQGNSA. V dropped 1 base and J dropped 5 bases, with 11 bases sitting between them. General study results and limits: Measured clonality at baseline was greater than in age-matched healthy donors and tracked with circulating CD8+ T-cell counts. Clonality went up at ibrutinib response and then declined back toward baseline at progression.

The specimen comprised PBMCs, sampled after 24 months of ibrutinib treatment. This clonotype originated in a human donor with chronic lymphocytic leukemia. The V gene is TRBV7-2, the J gene TRBJ2-5, with no clear D. Here the CDR3 DNA reads TGTGCCAGCAGCTTAGTGGCGCTTTTGGAGACCCAGTACTTC. It yields the protein CASSLVALLETQYF.